These 14 T cell receptor beta chains share one sample of origin, sequenced in a study of shared clonotypes between healthy human individuals. Sequenced by immunoSEQ multiplex PCR; TCRdb stores in-frame clones only, minus some. The repertoire includes 700,000 or so clones, approximately 79% of them detected once, and roughly 1.8% sits in the top ten. Sequenced: memory CD4+ T cells sorted from blood. Subset meaning: CD45RA-negative fraction. These receptor sequences come from a woman in her twenties or thirties in good health.

This clone was detected ten times or more. In the same sample, other DNA sequences code for this CDR3. In DNA, the CDR3 is TGTGCCAGCACCCCGGGACACCAAAACACTGAAGCTTTCTTT. Protein: CASTPGHQNTEAFF. The chain links TRBV28 to TRBJ1-1; possibly TRBD1 for D (6 bases). Germline V CDR1 and CDR2: MDHEN, SYDVKM. The CDR3 covers 14 residues. Trimming took off 7 bases at V and 2 bases at J, with 14 bases between the two ends.

The chain recombines TRBV29-1 with TRBJ1-2; no clear D. Trimming left V 3 bases short and J 0 bases short, with 17 bases between. Germline lookup yields CDR1 SQVTM and CDR2 ANQGSEA. CDR3 size: 16 residues. CDR3 nucleotide sequence: TGCAGCGTTGACGGCCGGGCCCAGGTTACTAACTATGGCTACACCTTC. Translating it yields CSVDGRAQVTNYGYTF.

This rearrangement joins TRBV4-1 to TRBJ2-1; 9 nucleotides align to TRBD2. Germline assignment: CDR1 MGHRA and CDR2 YSYEKL. Unmatched junction bases numbered 12, after V lost 3 bases and J lost 9 bases. The CDR3 spans 16 residues. CDR3 sequence reads: CASSQGPSGIGFEQFF. Written as DNA, the CDR3 is TGCGCCAGCAGCCAGGGACCTAGCGGGATCGGCTTTGAGCAGTTCTTC.

A note on this clone: The same CDR3 also results from other DNA sequences found in this sample. This chain links TRBV2 with TRBJ2-1, with TRBD2 matching over 9 bases. The ends lost 8 bases at V and 3 bases at J; junction bases unmatched: 2. CDR1 and CDR2 (germline): SNHLY, FYNNEI. This CDR3 has 13 amino acids. Written as DNA, the CDR3 is TGTGCCAGCTATAGCGGGAGCTACAATGAGCAGTTCTTC. It specifies CASYSGSYNEQFF.

This chain connects TRBV5-4 to TRBJ1-2; TRBD1 matches 7 bases. The CDR3 sequence is 14 residues long. Germline loops: CDR1 SGHNT, CDR2 YYREEE (reference sequence). Trimming cost V 5 bases and J 5 bases; bases outside gene matches: 9. The CDR3 DNA follows: TGTGCCAGCAGAATAGCCGGGACAGAATATGGCTACACCTTC. Its protein product is CASRIAGTEYGYTF.

The rearrangement uses TRBV6-1 and TRBJ2-1; D is uncertain. CDR3 length: 11 amino acids. The V end was cut by 4 bases, the J end by 4 bases, with 2 bases between. Germline loops: CDR1 MNHNS, CDR2 SASEGT. The DNA for the CDR3 is TGTGCCAGCAGTGTTTACAATGAGCAGTTCTTC. It codes for CASSVYNEQFF.

This clone has ten or more counts. The V call is TRBV2, the J call TRBJ2-3; 7 bases are a match to TRBD2. V lost 3 bases and J lost 4; bases outside the gene matches: 4. The germline V gene encodes CDR1 SNHLY and CDR2 FYNNEI. The CDR3 spans 14 residues. This CDR3 reads CASSEGLAADTQYF. CDR3 sequence (DNA): TGTGCCAGCAGTGAGGGGCTAGCGGCAGATACGCAGTATTTT. The full variable domain, rest sourced from reference TRBV2 and TRBJ2-3, is EPEVTQTPSHQVTQMGQEVILRCVPISNHLYFYWYRQILGQKVEFLVSFYNNEISEKSEIFDDQFSVERPDGSNFTLKIRSTKLEDSAMYFCASSEGLAADTQYFGPGTRLTVL.

The chain combines TRBV15 with TRBJ1-1; weak D call: TRBD1 (5 bases). The CDR3 is made up of 14 amino acids. Trimming pared 0 bases from V and 9 bases from J, leaving 14 bases between. The germline gives CDR1 LNHNV, CDR2 YYDKDF (reference sequence). Here the CDR3 DNA reads TGTGCCACCAGCAGAGATAGTGGACATAACAAAGCTTTCTTT. It yields the protein CATSRDSGHNKAFF. Variable domain in full (rest from reference TRBV15 and TRBJ1-1): DAMVIQNPRYQVTQFGKPVTLSCSQTLNHNVMYWYQQKSSQAPKLLFHYYDKDFNNEADTPDNFQSRRPNTSFCFLDIRSPGLGDTAMYLCATSRDSGHNKAFFGQGTRLTVV.

The chain has TRBV7-9 and TRBJ2-2; D uncertain. The V end lost 0 bases, the J end lost 3 bases, and 14 bases lay between the germline ends. Germline lookup yields CDR1 SEHNR and CDR2 FQNEAQ (reference sequence). The CDR3 has 17 residues. The CDR3: CASSLALTERDTGELFF. In DNA form, the CDR3 reads TGTGCCAGCAGCTTAGCGCTTACGGAGCGCGACACCGGGGAGCTGTTTTTT.

Regarding this clone: The sample holds other DNA sequences that translate to the same CDR3. The chain has TRBV28 and TRBJ2-7; maybe TRBD2 (6 bases). This CDR3 has 14 residues. V lost 6 bases, J lost 3 bases, and 15 bases lay in between. Looked up from germline, CDR1 is MDHEN and CDR2 is SYDVKM. The CDR3 sequence is CASSGTPGGYEQYF. CDR3 DNA sequence: TGTGCCAGCAGCGGGACTCCCGGGGGCTACGAGCAGTACTTC.

This chain connects TRBV19 to TRBJ2-5; 7 bases fit TRBD2. V shed 6 bases and J 5 bases; nucleotides not matched to a gene: 12. Germline assignment: CDR1 LNHDA and CDR2 SQIVND (reference sequence). This CDR3 is built from 15 residues. CDR3 in amino acids: CASSPSWGGEETQYF. In DNA form, the CDR3 reads TGTGCCAGTAGCCCGAGCTGGGGGGGAGAGGAGACCCAGTACTTC.

V is TRBV2 and J is TRBJ2-7; the D call may be TRBD1 or TRBD2 (5 bases each). This CDR3 is 12 amino acids long. Germline lookup yields CDR1 SNHLY and CDR2 FYNNEI. V lost 4 bases and J lost 10, with 14 bases in between. CDR3 protein: CASSGDPGFQYF. The CDR3 region has the DNA TGTGCCAGCAGTGGGGACCCGGGTTTCCAGTACTTC.

The chain has TRBV28 and TRBJ2-7; 9 bases agree with TRBD2. Per germline, CDR1 MDHEN and CDR2 SYDVKM. Unmatched junction bases numbered 8, after V lost 6 bases and J lost 2 bases. CDR3 length: 15 residues. The CDR3 sequence is CASRLAGETTYEQYF. The CDR3 DNA sequence: TGTGCCAGCAGGTTAGCGGGAGAGACAACCTACGAGCAGTACTTC.

The chain carries TRBV28 and TRBJ1-5, with D perhaps matching TRBD1 (6 bases). Germline V gene lookup returns CDR1 MDHEN and CDR2 SYDVKM. The CDR3 length is 14 residues. CDR3 nucleotides: TGTACTAAATCGGGACATCGGGCCCTCTTGCCCCAGCATTTT. It is translated as CTKSGHRALLPQHF.